This is a list of T cell receptor beta chains from one sample in a study of T cell changes during pregnancy in multiple sclerosis. Method: immunoSEQ multiplex PCR; TCRdb's copy keeps in-frame clones and lacks some. The data show approximately 49,000 clones, around 90% seen once. The source was peripheral blood, collected after pregnancy. The receptors were sampled from a female donor in good health, enrolled as a control in a pregnancy study. Each CDR3 is given with its conserved first and last residue. A D gene is named only where the DNA matches it firmly. Size is omitted from some rows. Given values are once, few, many or a class for expanded clones.

clone_size	j_call	v_call	d_call	cdr3_aa	cdr3_nt
.	TRBJ2-7	TRBV6-1	.	CASSEAGYEQYF	TGTGCCAGCAGTGAAGCCGGCTACGAGCAGTACTTC
.	TRBJ1-1	TRBV27	TRBD1	CASSSRQGLNTEAFF	TGTGCCAGCAGTTCTCGACAGGGTTTGAACACTGAAGCTTTCTTT
.	TRBJ2-1	TRBV5-6	TRBD2	CASSSWTSESSYNEQFF	TGTGCCAGCAGCTCCTGGACTAGCGAGAGCTCCTACAATGAGCAGTTCTTC
.	TRBJ2-1	TRBV7-3	.	CASSLNGGVSSYNEQFF	TGTGCCAGCAGCTTAAACGGCGGAGTTAGCTCCTACAATGAGCAGTTCTTC
.	TRBJ2-5	TRBV5-1	TRBD2	CASSLSLAGQETQYF	TGCGCCAGCAGCTTGTCACTAGCGGGGCAAGAGACCCAGTACTTC
.	TRBJ2-3	TRBV30	TRBD2	CAWSVSSGGGADTQYF	TGTGCCTGGAGTGTAAGCAGTGGGGGAGGGGCGGATACGCAGTATTTT
.	TRBJ2-6	TRBV4-3	.	CASSQDSAGALEANVLTF	TGCGCCAGCAGCCAAGATTCGGCAGGTGCTCTGGAGGCCAACGTCCTGACTTTC
.	TRBJ1-4	TRBV7-2	.	CASSLGHSRNEKLFF	TGTGCCAGCAGCTTAGGGCACAGCAGGAATGAAAAACTGTTTTTT
once	TRBJ1-1	TRBV19	.	CASISPQTGFEAFF	TGTGCCAGTATATCCCCCCAAACAGGGTTTGAAGCTTTCTTT
.	TRBJ1-1	TRBV5-4	TRBD1	CASSPGQGAPTEAFF	TGTGCCAGCAGCCCGGGACAGGGGGCGCCTACTGAAGCTTTCTTT
.	TRBJ1-2	TRBV28	TRBD1	CASSSGTGSFNYGYTF	TGTGCCAGCAGTTCTGGGACAGGGAGTTTTAACTATGGCTACACCTTC
.	TRBJ2-7	TRBV6-6	TRBD2	CASSLTSGGSYEQYF	TGTGCCAGCAGCCTCACTAGCGGGGGCTCCTACGAGCAGTACTTC
.	TRBJ1-1	TRBV29-1	TRBD1	CSVYAPKQRGLRAEAFF	TGCAGCGTTTACGCGCCCAAGCAGAGGGGGCTAAGGGCTGAAGCTTTCTTT
.	TRBJ1-2	TRBV4-1	.	CASSQDPGAGNRAYGYTF	TGCGCCAGCAGCCAAGATCCTGGGGCAGGGAATCGGGCCTATGGCTACACCTTC
.	TRBJ2-6	TRBV5-4	.	CASSLRGSGANVLTF	TGTGCCAGCAGCTTGAGGGGCTCTGGGGCCAACGTCCTGACTTTC
.	TRBJ2-4	TRBV6-1	TRBD2	CASSEAAGENIQYF	TGTGCCAGCAGTGAAGCTGCGGGAGAAAACATTCAGTACTTC
.	TRBJ1-6	TRBV11-2	TRBD1	CASSLRDSSSSYNSPLHF	TGTGCCAGCAGCTTAAGGGACAGTTCTAGCTCCTATAATTCACCCCTCCACTTT
.	TRBJ2-7	TRBV18	TRBD1	CASSHRTGRTYEQYF	TGTGCCAGCTCACACCGGACAGGTCGTACCTACGAGCAGTACTTC
.	TRBJ2-3	TRBV5-1	.	CASSSSDTQYF	TGCGCCAGCAGCTCTTCAGATACGCAGTATTTT
once	TRBJ1-1	TRBV6-6	.	CANRAGAEAFF	TGTGCCAACCGGGCGGGCGCTGAAGCTTTCTTT
.	TRBJ2-7	TRBV28	.	CASAPRGYYEQYF	TGTGCCAGCGCCCCAAGGGGTTACTACGAGCAGTACTTC
once	TRBJ2-7	TRBV6-1	.	CASSEGPGSHEQYF	TGTGCCAGCAGTGAAGGTCCAGGTTCCCACGAGCAGTACTTC
once	TRBJ2-1	TRBV9	.	CASSASLRADNEQFF	TGTGCCAGCAGCGCCTCCCTGAGGGCAGACAATGAGCAGTTCTTC
once	TRBJ1-2	TRBV2	TRBD1	CASRPPGQGASNYGYTF	TGTGCCAGCAGACCCCCCGGACAGGGGGCTTCGAACTATGGCTACACCTTC
few	TRBJ1-1	TRBV6-5	.	CASTPAERVGAFF	TGTGCCAGCACCCCGGCCGAGAGGGTCGGAGCTTTCTTT
.	TRBJ1-1	TRBV23-1	.	CASRGARLFMNTEAFF	TGCGCCAGCAGGGGGGCCAGGCTCTTCATGAACACTGAAGCTTTCTTT
.	TRBJ2-5	TRBV30	.	CAWSGYLGRERETQYF	TGTGCCTGGAGTGGTTACCTTGGGCGAGAACGGGAGACCCAGTACTTC
.	TRBJ2-7	TRBV2	TRBD2	CASRRGTSGHYEQYF	TGTGCCAGCCGGAGGGGCACTAGCGGGCACTACGAGCAGTACTTC
.	TRBJ1-1	TRBV14	.	CASSQNLQEAFF	TGTGCCAGCAGCCAAAATCTGCAGGAAGCTTTCTTT
.	TRBJ2-1	TRBV7-3	.	CASSLIQGVQAKIDNEQFF	TGTGCCAGCAGCTTAATACAGGGAGTACAGGCTAAAATCGACAATGAGCAGTTCTTC
.	TRBJ1-1	TRBV18	TRBD1	CASSPQGQFRSPGTEAFF	TGTGCCAGCTCACCGCAGGGACAGTTCCGGTCTCCTGGCACTGAAGCTTTCTTT
.	TRBJ1-3	TRBV9	.	CASSERGNTIYF	TGTGCCAGCAGCGAGAGGGGAAACACCATATATTTT
.	TRBJ1-2	TRBV7-2	TRBD1	CASSFPPGQSYYGYTF	TGTGCCAGCAGCTTCCCCCCGGGACAGAGTTACTATGGCTACACCTTC
.	TRBJ2-2	TRBV7-3	.	CASSRAKGTGELFF	TGTGCCAGCAGCCGGGCGAAGGGGACCGGGGAGCTGTTTTTT
.	TRBJ1-2	TRBV10-3	.	CAISESNRVLRDYGYTF	TGTGCCATCAGTGAGTCCAACAGGGTGCTTCGTGACTATGGCTACACCTTC
.	TRBJ2-3	TRBV28	TRBD2	CASTSRLAGATDTQYF	TGTGCCAGCACCAGCCGACTAGCGGGGGCCACAGATACGCAGTATTTT
.	TRBJ1-1	TRBV19	TRBD1	CASSIYETGKNTEAFF	TGTGCCAGTAGTATTTATGAGACAGGGAAGAACACTGAAGCTTTCTTT
.	TRBJ2-7	TRBV21-1	.	CASSTNGTPYEQYF	TGTGCCAGCAGCACCAACGGGACTCCCTACGAGCAGTACTTC
.	TRBJ1-4	TRBV4-1	TRBD1	CASSHDPQTGSNEKLFF	TGCGCCAGCAGCCACGATCCCCAGACAGGGTCTAATGAAAAACTGTTTTTT
.	TRBJ2-7	TRBV2	.	CASSEDSRTYEQYF	TGTGCCAGCAGTGAGGACAGTAGAACCTACGAGCAGTACTTC
.	TRBJ2-7	TRBV11-2	.	CASSQVSSSYEQYF	TGTGCCAGCAGCCAGGTGAGCTCCTCCTACGAGCAGTACTTC
once	TRBJ1-4	TRBV7-6	.	CASRAGATNEKLFF	TGTGCCAGCAGGGCAGGGGCAACTAATGAAAAACTGTTTTTT
.	TRBJ2-1	TRBV2	TRBD2	CASSGTSGYNEQFF	TGTGCCAGCAGCGGGACTAGCGGCTACAATGAGCAGTTCTTC
.	TRBJ2-3	TRBV7-2	TRBD2	CASSFSGTRMYF	TGTGCCAGCAGCTTCTCCGGGACTAGGATGTATTTT
once	TRBJ2-7	TRBV23-1	.	CASSQPSVNRDGAYEQYF	TGCGCCAGCAGTCAACCCAGCGTTAACAGGGATGGAGCCTACGAGCAGTACTTC
.	TRBJ1-5	TRBV23-1	TRBD1	CASSQSTGGSNQPQHF	TGCGCCAGCAGTCAATCGACAGGGGGAAGCAATCAGCCCCAGCATTTT
.	TRBJ2-1	TRBV6-6	.	CASSPSSSYNEQFF	TGTGCCAGCAGTCCGTCCAGTTCCTACAATGAGCAGTTCTTC
.	TRBJ1-3	TRBV4-1	TRBD1	CASSQDAGTGFGNTIYF	TGCGCCAGCAGCCAAGATGCCGGGACAGGATTTGGAAACACCATATATTTT
.	TRBJ1-2	TRBV7-2	TRBD1	CASSSGTGGGKNGYTF	TGTGCCAGCAGCTCCGGTACAGGGGGCGGTAAGAATGGCTACACCTTC
once	TRBJ2-5	TRBV7-3	.	CASSLMGGETQYF	TGTGCCAGCAGCTTGATGGGGGGAGAGACCCAGTACTTC
once	TRBJ1-1	TRBV6-1	TRBD1	CASSLRTGLTEAFF	TGTGCCAGCAGCCTAAGGACAGGGTTGACTGAAGCTTTCTTT